A single sample is the source of the 32 T cell receptor beta chains below, sequenced in a study of spatial heterogeneity in lung cancer. Study-level results: Intratumoral expanded alpha and beta TCR counts were found to track tumor mutation counts.

Using its own MiXCR run on the 5' RACE reads, TCRdb lists one record per CDR3 protein. The data hold roughly 10,000 distinct CDR3 sequences, with about an eighth observed a single time. The antigens of these receptors remain unknown. Time point given: sample taken at primary tumor resection. The specimen was lung tumor tissue, collected at surgery. The source is a female donor with early-stage non-small cell lung cancer.

This clonotype appeared many times. This chain connects TRBV29-1 to TRBJ2-4, with TRBD1 matching 7 bases. Germline V gene data show CDR1 as SQVTM and CDR2 as ANQGSEA. CDR3 length: 12 residues. The junction had 4 bases not matched to a gene; V was cut back by 4 bases and J by 7 bases. The CDR3 region has the DNA TGCAGCGTTGTTGACAGGGCGAACATTCAGTACTTC. This sequence encodes CSVVDRANIQYF.

By frequency in the sample, this clonotype is medium-sized. V gene TRBV11-2 combines with J gene TRBJ2-1; 7 nucleotides align to TRBD1. CDR3 length: 14 residues. J was trimmed by 6 bases and V by 4 bases; bases with no gene match: 6. Germline V gene lookup returns CDR1 SGHAT and CDR2 FQNNGV. The CDR3 region has the DNA TGTGCCAGCAGCTCAGACAGGGTAGGCAATGAGCAGTTCTTC. The encoded protein is CASSSDRVGNEQFF.

In its sample, this clonotype ranks as medium-sized (0.01 to 0.1%). This chain connects TRBV5-1 to TRBJ2-7; TRBD1 is a possible D gene (6 bases). Germline V gives CDR1 SGHRS, CDR2 YFSETQ. The CDR3 consists of 13 residues. V lost 3 bases and J 1 base, leaving 8 bases between the germline ends. The CDR3 region is CASSWDKSYEQYF. For the CDR3, the DNA is TGCGCCAGCAGCTGGGACAAATCCTACGAGCAGTACTTC.

In this sample, this clonotype turned up many times. The genes are TRBV4-2 and TRBJ2-3, with D perhaps TRBD2 (6 bases). In germline, CDR1 is LGHNA, CDR2 YNFKEQ. V was shortened by 0 bases and J by 6 bases, with 19 bases between the two germline ends. The CDR3 length is 17 residues. CDR3 sequence: CASSQDTFRGGSDTQYF. Here the CDR3 DNA reads TGTGCCAGCAGCCAAGATACGTTCCGCGGAGGGTCTGATACGCAGTATTTT.

The chain couples TRBV20-1 to TRBJ2-3; 8 bases align to TRBD2. CDR1 is DFQATT and CDR2 is SNEGSKA in the germline V gene (reference sequence). The CDR3 runs 19 residues. The junction had 17 bases not matched to a gene; V was cut back by 3 bases and J by 0 bases. The CDR3 DNA sequence: TGCAGTGCTAGTACGGCTAGCGGGCGCCGGGGCCCGAGCACAGATACGCAGTATTTT. Amino acids: CSASTASGRRGPSTDTQYF.

This clonotype has a count of ten or more. V and J are TRBV23-1 and TRBJ1-4; a possible D gene is TRBD1 (5 bases). TRBV23-1 is an open reading frame whose function is uncertain. The V gene lost 1 base and the J gene lost 8 bases, with 17 bases spanning the gap. The CDR3 spans 16 residues. The CDR3 bases are TGCGCCAGCAGTCAATGGGCGACAGAGGTGGCAGAAAAACTGTTTTTT. It is translated as CASSQWATEVAEKLFF.

By its share, this clonotype is medium-sized. The genes are TRBV12-3 or TRBV12-4 and TRBJ2-7; the D gene is possibly TRBD1 (5 bases). The V end was cut by 6 bases, the J end by 3 bases, with 9 bases between. This CDR3 has 12 amino acids. The CDR3 bases are TGTGCCAGCAGCCAGGGTCTCTACGAGCAGTACTTC. This gives the protein CASSQGLYEQYF.

This clonotype occurred a few times. The chain carries TRBV7-9 and TRBJ1-1; TRBD1 is a possible D gene (6 bases). In germline, CDR1 is SEHNR, CDR2 FQNEAQ (reference sequence). CDR3 size: 14 residues. Trimming cost V 1 base and J 5 bases, with 11 bases left between them. The CDR3 DNA is TGTGCCAGCAGCTTAGGGGGGGCGAGGACTGAAGCTTTCTTT. Amino acids: CASSLGGARTEAFF.

This clonotype was detected many times. This rearrangement joins TRBV13 to TRBJ1-6; the D gene is possibly TRBD1 (6 bases). The V gene lost 6 bases and the J gene lost 3 bases, with 15 bases spanning the gap. The germline V gene encodes CDR1 PRHDT and CDR2 FYEKMQ (reference sequence). The CDR3 consists of 16 residues. In nucleotides, the CDR3 is TGTGCCAGCAGTTCCGGACAGCATTACTATAATTCACCCCTCCACTTT. It specifies CASSSGQHYYNSPLHF.

This clonotype showed up just a few times. This sequence joins TRBV29-1 and TRBJ2-2, with TRBD1 matching over 7 bases. The CDR3 is 13 amino acids. Germline V gives CDR1 SQVTM, CDR2 ANQGSEA. The ends lost 3 bases at V and 6 bases at J; junction bases unmatched: 4. CDR3 protein: CSVERGRPGELFF. The CDR3 DNA is TGCAGCGTTGAGAGGGGGCGGCCCGGGGAGCTGTTTTTT.

This clonotype is medium-sized by share. The chain employs TRBV27 and TRBJ1-1, with TRBD1 identical over 9 bases. There are 17 residues in the CDR3. Per the germline V gene, CDR1 is MNHEY and CDR2 is SMNVEV (reference sequence). Germline trimming cut 4 bases from V and 4 bases from J; bases unmatched to any gene: 13. Here the CDR3 DNA reads TGTGCCAGCAGTTCCTACAGGGGGCCCTTTGGGGGCACTGAAGCTTTCTTT. It specifies CASSSYRGPFGGTEAFF.

With regard to this clonotype: A read error may produce the germline difference seen at one junction end. The chain is built from TRBV2 and TRBJ1-5; D gene unclear. The CDR3 runs to 13 residues. The V gene's germline CDR1 is SNHLY and CDR2 FYNNEI. CDR3 in DNA: TGTGCCAGCAATGAAGCGAATGAGGAGCCCCAGCATTTT. Translated, it gives CASNEANEEPQHF.

By share, this clonotype ranks as medium-sized. The chain recombines TRBV20-1 with TRBJ2-5, with 9 bases identical to TRBD2. The CDR3 is made up of 14 amino acids. Germline assignment: CDR1 DFQATT and CDR2 SNEGSKA (reference sequence). The ends lost 6 bases at V and 2 bases at J; junction bases unmatched: 7. The CDR3 reads CSATPGLAQETQYF. DNA of the CDR3: TGCAGTGCCACGCCGGGACTAGCACAAGAGACCCAGTACTTC.

The V gene is TRBV27, the J gene TRBJ2-1; either TRBD1 or TRBD2 may supply D (5 bases each). The CDR3 spans 16 residues. Germline CDR1 reads MNHEY; CDR2 reads SMNVEV (reference sequence). V was shortened by 5 bases and J by 0 bases, with 14 bases between the two germline ends. The CDR3 nucleotides read TGTGCCAGCAGTCCCCCCGCAGGGAGCTCCTACAATGAGCAGTTCTTC. Protein: CASSPPAGSSYNEQFF.

In this sample, this clonotype turned up many times. The genes are TRBV7-2 and TRBJ2-5; D possibly corresponds to TRBD2 (6 bases). Trimming pared 5 bases from V and 7 bases from J, leaving 14 bases between. The CDR3 is 13 residues long. Germline values: CDR1 SGHTA, CDR2 FQGNSA. The CDR3 sequence: CASSPRQGGTQYF. CDR3 bases: TGTGCCAGCAGCCCCCGGCAGGGAGGGACCCAGTACTTC. The full variable domain, its missing parts supplied by reference TRBV7-2 and TRBJ2-5, is GAGVSQSPSNKVTEKGKDVELRCDPISGHTALYWYRQSLGQGLEFLIYFQGNSAPDKSGLPSDRFSAERTGGSVSTLTIQRTQQEDSAVYLCASSPRQGGTQYFGPGTRLLVL.

The sample holds many counts of this clonotype. CDR3 DNA: TGCAGTGCTAGCCGGGACACTAATCAGCCCCAGCATTTT. Its translation: CSASRDTNQPQHF. V usage is TRBV20-1 and J usage is TRBJ1-5; maybe TRBD1 (6 bases). The length of the CDR3 is 13 residues. V was trimmed by 3 bases and J by 4 bases, leaving 10 bases between them. In germline, CDR1 is DFQATT, CDR2 SNEGSKA (reference sequence).

This clonotype was picked up many times. This rearrangement joins TRBV2 to TRBJ1-2; D is undetermined. V gave up 3 bases and J gave up 2 bases, with 4 bases separating them. CDR3 length equals 12 residues. The germline CDR1 and CDR2 sequences are SNHLY and FYNNEI. In DNA, the CDR3 is TGTGCCAGCAGTGACGGGAACTATGGCTACACCTTC. Its translation: CASSDGNYGYTF.

This clonotype was seen ten or more times. V usage is TRBV6-2 or TRBV6-3 and J usage is TRBJ2-2; 8 positions agree with TRBD1. J lost 4 bases, V lost 10 bases, and 5 bases had no gene match. This CDR3 contains 13 residues. From germline, CDR1 is MNHEY and CDR2 SVGEGT. CDR3 loop: CATQGAGTGELFF. As DNA, the CDR3 is TGTGCCACCCAGGGGGCCGGCACCGGGGAGCTGTTTTTT.

This clonotype is labeled as medium-sized. The rearrangement links TRBV5-1 to TRBJ2-1; 8 bases fit TRBD1. The germline V gene has CDR1 SGHRS and CDR2 YFSETQ. The CDR3 loop spans 13 amino acids. Losses at the gene ends were 4 bases for V and 5 bases for J; bases not matched to a gene: 2. CDR3 DNA sequence: TGCGCCAGCAGCCCACAGGGGGACAATGAGCAGTTCTTC. It yields the protein CASSPQGDNEQFF.

This clonotype was observed at least ten times. The chain is built from TRBV7-2 and TRBJ2-1; D is possibly TRBD1 or TRBD2 (5 bases each). Per the germline V gene, CDR1 is SGHTA and CDR2 is FQGNSA. This CDR3 region has 12 residues. V was pared by 5 bases and J by 10 bases, with 12 bases between. Here the CDR3 reads CASSRGVGEQFF. The CDR3 DNA is TGTGCCAGCAGCCGAGGGGTCGGCGAGCAGTTCTTC.

This clonotype has more than one count but fewer than ten. The chain is built from TRBV2 and TRBJ2-7; 8 positions agree with TRBD2. J lost 5 bases, V lost 5 bases, and 5 bases had no gene match. Germline CDR1 and CDR2: SNHLY and FYNNEI. CDR3 length equals 13 residues. CDR3 region: CASSRAGVHEQYF. The DNA for the CDR3 is TGTGCCAGCAGTCGAGCGGGAGTCCACGAGCAGTACTTC.

In its sample, this clonotype ranks as medium-sized. The chain carries TRBV27 and TRBJ1-4, with D uncertain. Germline V lookup: CDR1 MNHEY, CDR2 SMNVEV (reference sequence). V lost 5 bases, J lost 8 bases, and 18 bases lay in between. This CDR3 is 15 amino acids long. This chain's CDR3 is CASSPNGLPREKLFF. CDR3 nucleotide sequence: TGTGCCAGCAGTCCCAACGGGCTCCCCCGGGAAAAACTGTTTTTT.

As to this clonotype: One base away lies a much larger clone, so this may be a sequencing read error. The V call is TRBV28, the J call TRBJ2-7; 11 nucleotides align to TRBD2. The CDR3 length is 16 residues. The germline gives CDR1 MDHEN, CDR2 SYDVKM. The DNA of the CDR3 is TGTGTCAGCAGGAATAGGTGGTCGACTAGCGGGAAAGTGCAGTACTTC. This encodes CVSRNRWSTSGKVQYF.

There are many counts of this clonotype. This sequence joins TRBV5-1 and TRBJ2-3; 14 positions agree with TRBD2. The CDR3 contains 18 residues. Trimming removed 4 bases from V and 5 bases from J; junction bases left unmatched: 12. Germline CDR1 SGHRS, CDR2 YFSETQ. The CDR3 sequence is CASSERTSGGLTQDTQYF. DNA of the CDR3: TGCGCCAGCAGCGAGCGGACTAGCGGGGGGCTCACACAAGATACGCAGTATTTT.

Many counts were recorded for this clonotype. The gene calls are TRBV12-3 or TRBV12-4 and TRBJ1-5; 9 positions match TRBD1. The CDR3 consists of 14 residues. Trimming took 9 bases from V and 2 from J; bases not matched to a gene: 5. DNA for the CDR3: TGTGCCAGTAGACAGGGGGTTGGCAATCAGCCCCAGCATTTT. It specifies CASRQGVGNQPQHF.

This chain uses TRBV12-3 or TRBV12-4 with TRBJ2-1; possible D gene TRBD2, 6 bases. The V end was cut by 6 bases, the J end by 3 bases, with 15 bases between. CDR3 length: 15 residues. The chain's CDR3 is CASSTGVSLYNEQFF. The CDR3 nucleotides read TGTGCCAGCAGCACGGGGGTGTCCCTCTACAATGAGCAGTTCTTC.

This chain joins TRBV12-3 or TRBV12-4 and TRBJ2-1; D uncertain. The CDR3 covers 15 residues. The V end lost 3 bases, the J end lost 10 bases, and 19 bases lay between the germline ends. The CDR3 DNA reads TGTGCCAGCAGTTTGGGTCATCCGGAAACTTCAGAGCAGTTCTTC. Translated, it gives CASSLGHPETSEQFF.

The DNA for the CDR3 is TGTGCCAGCAGTTTCTCGCTAGGCGGACAGGGCCTAGTTTCCCACTATGGCTACACCTTC. Amino acid sequence: CASSFSLGGQGLVSHYGYTF. The J gene is TRBJ1-2, the V gene TRBV12-3 or TRBV12-4; TRBD1 matches at 8 bases. The length of the CDR3 is 20 residues. Germline trimming cut 3 bases from V and 3 bases from J; bases unmatched to any gene: 21.

Relative to its sample, this clonotype is medium-sized. The V call is TRBV20-1, the J call TRBJ1-5; 7 bases map to TRBD1. Germline CDR1 and CDR2: DFQATT and SNEGSKA (reference sequence). The CDR3 contains 13 residues. The junction had 4 bases not matched to a gene; V was cut back by 4 bases and J by 4 bases. As DNA, the CDR3 is TGCAGTGCTATGGGACAGCTAAATCAGCCCCAGCATTTT. Protein: CSAMGQLNQPQHF.

A few counts support this clonotype. The chain couples TRBV28 to TRBJ2-1; 13 nucleotides match TRBD2. This CDR3 region has 19 residues. CDR1 and CDR2 from the germline V gene are MDHEN and SYDVKM. With V trimmed by 5 bases and J by 6 bases, 16 bases remained unmatched. CDR3 loop: CASSDPGQGTSGMGNEQFF. The CDR3 DNA sequence: TGTGCCAGCAGTGATCCGGGACAGGGGACTAGCGGGATGGGCAATGAGCAGTTCTTC.

This clonotype is medium-sized (0.01 to 0.1%). The chain uses TRBV6-5 and TRBJ1-2, with 9 nucleotides matching TRBD1. Germline CDR1 is MNHEY and CDR2 is SVGAGI. Trimming removed 4 bases from V and 6 bases from J; junction bases left unmatched: 9. CDR3 size: 15 residues. CDR3 residues: CASSSPGQGAHGYTF. The CDR3 DNA sequence: TGTGCCAGCAGTTCGCCGGGACAGGGAGCCCATGGCTACACCTTC.

The chain uses TRBV25-1 and TRBJ2-7; 7 bases fit TRBD1. V lost 7 bases, J lost 1 base, and 4 bases stayed unmatched. This CDR3 has 13 residues. Germline assignment: CDR1 MGHDK and CDR2 SYGVNS. CDR3 sequence: CASTRGPSYEQYF. The CDR3 coding sequence is TGTGCCAGCACTAGGGGGCCTTCCTACGAGCAGTACTTC.